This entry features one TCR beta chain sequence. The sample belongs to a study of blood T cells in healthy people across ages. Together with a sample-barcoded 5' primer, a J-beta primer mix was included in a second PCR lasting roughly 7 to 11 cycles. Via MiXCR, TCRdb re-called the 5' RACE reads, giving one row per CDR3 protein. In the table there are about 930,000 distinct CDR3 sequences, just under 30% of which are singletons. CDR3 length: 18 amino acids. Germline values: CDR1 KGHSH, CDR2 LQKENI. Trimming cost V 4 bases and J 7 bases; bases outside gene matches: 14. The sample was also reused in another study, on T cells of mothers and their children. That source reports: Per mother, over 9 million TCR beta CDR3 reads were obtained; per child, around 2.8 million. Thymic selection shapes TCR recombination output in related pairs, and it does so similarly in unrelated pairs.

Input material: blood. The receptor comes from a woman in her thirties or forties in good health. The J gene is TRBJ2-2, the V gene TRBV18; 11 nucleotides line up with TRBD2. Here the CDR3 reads CASSLPGLAVPSSGELFF. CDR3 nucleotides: TGTGCCAGCTCACTACCGGGACTAGCGGTCCCTTCAAGCGGGGAGCTGTTTTTT.